The present T cell receptor beta chain was sequenced within a study of blood T cell repertoires in COVID-19. The wider study: Samples came from the United States, Italy and Spain, spanning acute and convalescent COVID-19.

Germline loops: CDR1 SSHAT, CDR2 FNYEAQ (reference sequence). V gave up 5 bases and J gave up 1 base, with 8 bases separating them. The CDR3 is 14 residues long. Authors' analysis steps: Amplifying reference gene primers gave estimates of nucleated cell counts. Profiled with immunoSEQ multiplex PCR; TCRdb holds only in-frame clones, not every one. That table furnishes V, J and clone size, whereas the DNA furnished D and trimming. This table has some 110,000 clones, around 86% appearing once. This clonotype was sampled from a man aged 70 or older with acute or convalescent COVID-19. The rearrangement links TRBV7-7 to TRBJ2-2; D ambiguous. The sequencing sample was made of peripheral blood. Here the CDR3 DNA reads TGTGCCAGCAGCCCTACAGAGAACACCGGGGAGCTGTTTTTT. Encoded protein: CASSPTENTGELFF.